These 14 T cell receptor beta chains share one sample of origin, sequenced in a study of shared clonotypes between healthy human individuals. Here immunoSEQ multiplex PCR was the method, and the copy in TCRdb shows in-frame clones only, minus some. The sample lists around 2.3 million clones, around 95% occurring once. Sequencing was performed on naive CD4+ T cells sorted from blood. As for subset: CD45RA+ positively selected. The receptors were sampled from a young man in good health.

A single count supports this clone. The rearrangement uses TRBV5-1 and TRBJ2-7, with TRBD1 identical over 10 bases. Trimming took 3 bases from V and 1 from J; bases not matched to a gene: 4. CDR1 is SGHRS, CDR2 YFSETQ, per germline. The CDR3 spans 15 residues. This CDR3 reads CASSSGDRGSYEQYF. DNA of the CDR3: TGCGCCAGCAGCTCAGGGGACAGGGGTTCCTACGAGCAGTACTTC.

Here the CDR3 reads CASIPNGGRGNIQYF. The DNA of the CDR3 is TGTGCCAGCATCCCCAACGGGGGGAGAGGGAACATTCAGTACTTC. The chain couples TRBV28 to TRBJ2-4, with 7 bases fitting TRBD2. The CDR3 extends over 15 amino acids. Germline CDR1 MDHEN, CDR2 SYDVKM. V was clipped by 7 bases and J by 7 bases; unmatched bases: 13.

V usage is TRBV20-1 and J usage is TRBJ1-2; D unresolved. From germline, CDR1 is DFQATT and CDR2 SNEGSKA (reference sequence). Trimming removed 4 bases at V and 8 bases at J, with 8 bases between. This CDR3 region has 10 residues. CDR3 nucleotides: TGCAGTGCTACGGGTCTCGGCTACACCTTC. Protein: CSATGLGYTF.

The rearrangement links TRBV6-5 to TRBJ1-2; D is possibly TRBD1 (5 bases). Germline CDR1 and CDR2: MNHEY and SVGAGI. There are 15 residues in the CDR3. Trimming shortened V by 0 bases and J by 5 bases, and 13 bases separated the two germline ends. For the CDR3, the DNA is TGTGCCAGCAGTTACTCGATGAACAGGTTTTATGGCTACACCTTC. This translates into CASSYSMNRFYGYTF.

This clone was counted only a few times. The sample contains more than one DNA sequence encoding this CDR3. This chain joins TRBV10-3 and TRBJ1-2, with 7 bases lining up with TRBD1. Per the germline V gene, CDR1 is ENHRY and CDR2 is SYGVKD. The CDR3 runs 12 residues. Germline trimming cut 3 bases from V and 5 bases from J; bases unmatched to any gene: 0. CDR3 region: CAISEQGYGYTF. CDR3 nucleotides: TGTGCCATCAGTGAACAGGGGTATGGCTACACCTTC.

The gene calls are TRBV11-2 and TRBJ2-5, with 9 bases lining up with TRBD1. The CDR3 is 14 residues long. Germline V CDR1 and CDR2: SGHAT, FQNNGV. Trimming cost V 6 bases and J 6 bases; bases outside gene matches: 8. CDR3: CASSPGTGPQTQYF. The CDR3 nucleotides are TGTGCCAGCAGTCCCGGGACAGGGCCTCAGACCCAGTACTTC.

Remarks on this clone: Different DNA sequences within this sample yield the same CDR3. The chain links TRBV9 to TRBJ2-1, with no clear D. Germline CDR1 SGDLS, CDR2 YYNGEE. The CDR3 is made up of 13 amino acids. Trimming cost V 0 bases and J 4 bases, with 5 bases left between them. CDR3 sequence (DNA): TGTGCCAGCAGCGTAGCCGATTACAATGAGCAGTTCTTC. Residues: CASSVADYNEQFF.

This clone has just one count. The chain links TRBV7-9 to TRBJ1-6; the D gene is possibly TRBD1 (5 bases). The CDR3 sequence is 13 residues long. V lost 3 bases, J lost 10 bases, and 10 bases lay in between. Germline V gene sequence: CDR1 SEHNR, CDR2 FQNEAQ (reference sequence). The CDR3 protein is CASSLQGRSPLHF. For the CDR3, the DNA is TGTGCCAGCAGCTTGCAGGGACGGTCACCCCTCCACTTT.

This rearrangement joins TRBV7-3 to TRBJ1-1, with 8 bases matching TRBD1. V gave up 5 bases and J gave up 5 bases; unmatched junction bases: 19. This CDR3 comprises 18 residues. The germline V gene has CDR1 SGHTA and CDR2 FQGTGA. The CDR3 DNA sequence: TGTGCCAGCAGCGCAGTGGCGGGACAGGCCGGCGGAGGGACTGAAGCTTTCTTT. It specifies CASSAVAGQAGGGTEAFF.

The CDR3 here is CASSESYGYTF. Here the CDR3 DNA reads TGCGCCAGCTCCGAGTCCTATGGCTACACCTTC. The chain joins TRBV10-2 to TRBJ1-2; no clear D. Deletions cut 8 bases from V and 4 bases from J, with 8 bases between. The CDR3 has 11 residues. Looked up from germline, CDR1 is WSHSY and CDR2 is SAAADI.

The genes are TRBV4-1 and TRBJ1-5; no clear D. The ends were cut back, 1 base at V and 4 bases at J, with 11 bases in the middle. The CDR3 runs 15 residues. Per the germline V gene, CDR1 is MGHRA and CDR2 is YSYEKL. CDR3 coding DNA: TGCGCCAGCAGCCAAGTCCCTCTCAAGAATCAGCCCCAGCATTTT. This sequence encodes CASSQVPLKNQPQHF.

This clone was counted once. The V gene is TRBV28, the J gene TRBJ2-1; D might be TRBD1 or TRBD2, each matching 6 bases. The CDR3 has 12 amino acids. Germline V gene sequence: CDR1 MDHEN, CDR2 SYDVKM. V was cut by 4 bases and J by 6 bases, with 7 bases left in between. CDR3 residues: CASSWGANEQFF. CDR3 nucleotides: TGTGCCAGCAGTTGGGGGGCCAATGAGCAGTTCTTC.

A remark on this clone: Distinct nucleotide sequences in the sample also encode this CDR3. This chain joins TRBV5-4 and TRBJ2-5; 11 bases align to TRBD2. This CDR3 comprises 16 residues. Germline values: CDR1 SGHNT, CDR2 YYREEE (reference sequence). V dropped 0 bases and J dropped 3; count of bases not matched to a gene: 4. The DNA of the CDR3 is TGTGCCAGCAGCTTGGCCGGGACTAGCGGAAAAGAGACCCAGTACTTC. Residues: CASSLAGTSGKETQYF.

The rearrangement links TRBV5-1 to TRBJ2-3; D possibly corresponds to TRBD1 (5 bases). Trimming left V 4 bases short and J 2 bases short, with 8 bases between. Germline-derived CDR1 and CDR2 are SGHRS and YFSETQ. The CDR3 spans 13 residues. CDR3 protein: CASSPGHTDTQYF. DNA of the CDR3: TGCGCCAGCAGCCCAGGACACACAGATACGCAGTATTTT.